These T cell receptor beta chains were read from a single sample in a study of CD8 T cells in ankylosing spondylitis. TCRdb independently ran MiXCR on the 5' RACE reads; one entry per CDR3 protein. The data show 500,000 to 550,000 distinct CDR3 sequences, with roughly 13% seen just once and under 7.5% held by the top ten. Material: blood, either unsorted or a sorted T cell fraction (not recorded which). Receptor source: a male donor with ankylosing spondylitis. Both conserved end residues are trimmed from each CDR3. Only part of the rows carry a size: once, few, many, or a class if the clone is expanded.

v_call	j_call	clone_size	cdr3_aa
TRBV12-3/TRBV12-4	TRBJ2-1	many	ASHNYNEQF
TRBV10-1	TRBJ1-2	few	ASSNDRAYGYT
TRBV12-3/TRBV12-4	TRBJ1-1	many	ASSLGGGDPEAF
TRBV6-1	TRBJ2-1	few	ASSTDSYNEQF
TRBV12-3/TRBV12-4	TRBJ2-5	few	ASKLGTGGETQY
TRBV20-1	TRBJ2-1	few	SADGPGQESSYNEQF
TRBV27	TRBJ2-2	NA	ASSLYNGAGGPSDTGELF
TRBV20-1	TRBJ2-2	NA	SVLQNTGELF
TRBV6-5	TRBJ1-2	few	ASIGRNYGYT
TRBV9	TRBJ2-7	few	ASSGRQGGNLDEQY
TRBV7-2	TRBJ1-2	few	ASSSAGTGAHGYT
TRBV7-8	TRBJ2-7	few	ASSLTSHRSYEQY
TRBV20-1	TRBJ2-1	NA	SALGRDPLRVYNEQF
TRBV5-1	TRBJ2-3	few	ASSSGGRGRTSTDTQY
TRBV18	TRBJ1-2	NA	ASSPGPGGYT
TRBV9	TRBJ2-1	many	ASSVGGLAELNEQF
TRBV5-1	TRBJ2-1	few	ASRQGWSEQF
TRBV20-1	TRBJ2-7	NA	SARDPVSYEQY
TRBV12-3/TRBV12-4	TRBJ1-1	many	ASLDRGTEAF
TRBV15	TRBJ1-4	NA	ATSKGGGVEKLF
TRBV15	TRBJ2-1	NA	ATTSYGARNEQF
TRBV12-3/TRBV12-4	TRBJ1-1	many	ASTGTVMNTEAF
TRBV20-1	TRBJ1-2	few	SASIIKGDYGYT
TRBV20-1	TRBJ1-5	few	SVGGTPEKPQH
TRBV5-1	TRBJ1-1	NA	ASRLDGLNTEAF
TRBV5-6	TRBJ1-1	many	ASSLVGFTAF
TRBV29-1	TRBJ1-6	few	SVSGGGNSPLH
TRBV29-1	TRBJ2-3	NA	SVERTGLSTDTQY
TRBV20-1	TRBJ1-5	many	SASDQWNSNQPQH
TRBV20-1	TRBJ2-5	NA	SARKSDGKETQY
TRBV10-3	TRBJ2-1	few	AITAEGASEQF
TRBV20-1	TRBJ2-5	NA	SARGTSGKETQY
TRBV19	TRBJ2-1	NA	ASSITGVQF
TRBV12-3/TRBV12-4	TRBJ2-5	NA	ASTQSAPRGSQY
TRBV4-2	TRBJ2-7	NA	ASSQAGTGFYEQY
TRBV24-1	TRBJ1-2	NA	ATSEDRGRGYT
TRBV5-1	TRBJ1-2	NA	ASSLWVRGNYGYT
TRBV2	TRBJ2-3	few	ASSLRRTTDTQY
TRBV3-1	TRBJ2-1	few	ASSQAAQGEF
TRBV11-3	TRBJ2-1	NA	ASSLAQAAGEYNEQF
TRBV12-3/TRBV12-4	TRBJ2-3	once	ASGSRQGPDTQY
TRBV10-3	TRBJ2-7	NA	AISESRGSGSYEQY
TRBV6-1	TRBJ2-2	few	ASSPTGRTNTGELF
TRBV7-2	TRBJ2-1	few	ASRGGGVNEQF
TRBV14	TRBJ2-3	NA	ASSPPRRTSGMDTQY
TRBV19	TRBJ2-7	few	ASKPGPGTASYEQY
TRBV6-1	TRBJ2-7	few	ASRDPRAGGPGEQY
TRBV20-1	TRBJ2-7	NA	SASGAENSYEQY
TRBV4-2	TRBJ2-1	NA	ASSPNLLAGEQF
TRBV24-1	TRBJ2-1	many	ATSDSGTGNYNEQF
TRBV6-1	TRBJ2-3	few	ASSRTGTGGGDTQY
TRBV7-9	TRBJ2-7	NA	ASSLHPGEQY